This record concerns one T cell receptor (beta chain) sequence. Profiling relied on immunoSEQ multiplex PCR, and the TCRdb table lists in-frame clones only, not all of them. The data show under 70,000 clones, 80% to 95% seen once. V shed 5 bases, J shed 4 bases, and the junction held 7 bases outside the gene matches. Germline lookup yields CDR1 LNHDA and CDR2 SQIVND (reference sequence). The CDR3 totals 15 residues. The sample is drawn from a study of T cell changes during pregnancy in multiple sclerosis. The sample consisted of CD4+ T cells from peripheral blood mononuclear cells, taken after pregnancy. The TCR was taken from a female donor with multiple sclerosis, enrolled in a pregnancy study. J is TRBJ2-3 and V is TRBV19, with TRBD2 matching over 9 bases. The chain's CDR3 is CASSESGGRADTQYF. The CDR3 nucleotides are TGTGCCAGTAGTGAAAGCGGGGGGCGGGCAGATACGCAGTATTTT.